This T cell receptor beta chain was recorded in a study of T cells in Graves' hyperthyroidism and ophthalmopathy. Whole-study context: It was at initial diagnosis, before any treatment, that peripheral blood was collected.

Germline V gene lookup returns CDR1 MNHEY and CDR2 SMNVEV (reference sequence). V gave up 10 bases and J gave up 2 bases, with 6 bases separating them. This CDR3 spans 12 amino acids. TCR beta CDR3 regions were amplified from RNA transcripts. First-round RT-PCR with HTBI primers amplified the TCR CDR3 region. Each CDR3 protein gets one entry after TCRdb re-called the multiplex PCR reads with MiXCR. The sample lists a few hundred thousand distinct CDR3 sequences, approximately 15% occurring once. This clonotype was observed a handful of times. Sequenced: blood. The gene calls are TRBV27 and TRBJ2-6, with no clear D. The receptor comes from a woman in her 30s with Graves' hyperthyroidism. CDR3 nucleotide sequence: TGTGCCACCCAGACTGGGGCCAACGTCCTGACTTTC. This codes for CATQTGANVLTF.